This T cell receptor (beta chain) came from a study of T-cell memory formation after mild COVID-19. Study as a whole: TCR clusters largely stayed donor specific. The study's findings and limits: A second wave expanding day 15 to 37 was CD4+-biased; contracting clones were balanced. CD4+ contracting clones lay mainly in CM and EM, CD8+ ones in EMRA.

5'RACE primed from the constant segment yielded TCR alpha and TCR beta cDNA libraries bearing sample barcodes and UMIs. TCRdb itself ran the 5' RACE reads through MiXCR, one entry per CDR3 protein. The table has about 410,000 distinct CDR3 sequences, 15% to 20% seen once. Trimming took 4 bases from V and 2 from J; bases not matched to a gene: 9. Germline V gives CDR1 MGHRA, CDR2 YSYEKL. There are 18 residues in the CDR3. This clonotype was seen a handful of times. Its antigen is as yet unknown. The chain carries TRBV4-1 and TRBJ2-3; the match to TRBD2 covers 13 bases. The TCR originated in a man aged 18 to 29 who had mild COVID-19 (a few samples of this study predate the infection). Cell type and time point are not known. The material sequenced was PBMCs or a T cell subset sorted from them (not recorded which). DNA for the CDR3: TGCGCCAGCAGCCTCCAACCGACTAGCGGGGGGTCCACAGATACGCAGTATTTT. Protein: CASSLQPTSGGSTDTQYF.